This note documents a single T cell receptor beta chain sequence. A much larger clone differs from this one at a single base, so this may be a read error. The investigators amplified TCR beta CDR3 regions from RNA transcripts. Initially, a first-round RT-PCR of the TCR CDR3 employed the HTBI primer set. TCRdb re-analysed the multiplex PCR reads in MiXCR, keeping a single row per CDR3 protein. The repertoire holds tens of thousands of distinct CDR3 sequences, less than 50% seen once, with around an eighth in the top ten. The data derive from a study of T cells in Graves' hyperthyroidism and ophthalmopathy. V was clipped by 6 bases and J by 7 bases, with 9 bases between them. The CDR3 sequence is 12 residues long. The germline V gene encodes CDR1 MNHEY and CDR2 SMNVEV (reference sequence).

The receptor was isolated from a young woman with Graves' ophthalmopathy. Material: blood. The chain couples TRBV27 to TRBJ2-2, with D possibly matching TRBD2 (6 bases). CDR3 bases: TGTGCCAGCAGCAGACTAGTCGGGGAGCTGTTTTTT. The encoded protein is CASSRLVGELFF.